Following are 5 T cell receptor beta chains from one sample sequenced in a study of cytomegalovirus exposure and HLA in healthy donors. Measured with immunoSEQ multiplex PCR; TCRdb has only the in-frame clones, and not every one. The sample lists 150,000 to 200,000 clones, around four fifths occurring once. Sequences were obtained from PBMCs. These receptors all come from a man between 25 and 39 years old in good health and CMV-seropositive.

The chain couples TRBV14 to TRBJ2-2; 8 nucleotides align to TRBD2. The junction had 15 bases not matched to a gene; V was cut back by 6 bases and J by 6 bases. This CDR3 is built from 17 residues. CDR1 SGHDN and CDR2 FVKESK come from the germline V gene. CDR3 region: CASSLRLPRGAAGELFF. The DNA of the CDR3 is TGTGCCAGCAGTCTTCGACTACCGCGGGGGGCGGCCGGGGAGCTGTTTTTT. The variable domain in full, with the rest retrieved from reference TRBV14 and TRBJ2-2, is EAGVTQFPSHSVIEKGQTVTLRCDPISGHDNLYWYRRVMGKEIKFLLHFVKESKQDESGMPNNRFLAERTGGTYSTLKVQPAELEDSGVYFCASSLRLPRGAAGELFFGEGSRLTVL.

Turning to this clone: The junction and the germline gene differ at one end; a read error may be behind it. The J gene is TRBJ2-3, the V gene TRBV7-7, with 8 positions matching TRBD1. This CDR3 comprises 14 residues. The germline gives CDR1 SSHAT, CDR2 FNYEAQ (reference sequence). CDR3 protein: CASSLDRGTDTQYF. CDR3 sequence (DNA): TGTGCTAGCAGCCTTGACAGGGGTACAGATACGCAGTATTTT.

The chain links TRBV19 to TRBJ2-5; D might be TRBD1 (6 bases). V was trimmed by 5 bases and J by 4 bases, leaving 20 bases between them. The CDR3 has 16 amino acids. Germline CDR1 LNHDA, CDR2 SQIVND (reference sequence). The CDR3 region has the DNA TGTGCCAGTAGTCCTCAAACGGGACATCTCCGAGAGACCCAGTACTTC. It is translated as CASSPQTGHLRETQYF.

V usage is TRBV11-2 and J usage is TRBJ2-4; perhaps TRBD2 as D (5 bases). V dropped 0 bases and J dropped 6 bases, with 6 bases sitting between them. The CDR3 sequence is 13 residues long. Germline CDR1 and CDR2: SGHAT and FQNNGV. The CDR3 is CASSLDGRNIQYF. CDR3 coding DNA: TGTGCCAGCAGCTTAGATGGGAGAAACATTCAGTACTTC.

The rearrangement uses TRBV10-1 and TRBJ2-7, with 8 positions matching TRBD1. The CDR3 has 14 residues. Germline CDR1 reads WNHNN; CDR2 reads SYGVQD (reference sequence). Unmatched junction bases numbered 8, after V lost 4 bases and J lost 6 bases. The CDR3 protein is CASSARGQVGEQYF. The CDR3 bases are TGCGCCAGCAGTGCCAGGGGGCAGGTCGGCGAGCAGTACTTC.